The TCR beta chain described here comes from a study of shared clonotypes between healthy human individuals. Study-wide results and caveats: Only blood underwent sampling, and tissue repertoires likely differ.

The germline gives CDR1 SGHVS, CDR2 FQNEAQ. Trimming took off 8 bases at V and 7 bases at J, with 12 bases between the two ends. This CDR3 has 12 amino acids. Regarding this clone: What it binds is not known.

Profiling relied on immunoSEQ multiplex PCR, and the TCRdb table lists in-frame clones only, not all of them. The top ten clones hold approximately 1.5% of a sample with about 960,000 clones, roughly 72% of them seen once. The clonotype comes from a man between 18 and 35 years old in good health. Sequencing was carried out using memory CD4+ T cells sorted from blood. Subset meaning: CD45RA-negative fraction. The rearrangement links TRBV7-8 to TRBJ2-1; unclear D gene. CDR3 nucleotide sequence: TGTGCCAGCGCGTGGGCTATGAATGAGCAGTTCTTC. Translation: CASAWAMNEQFF.